Below, one T cell receptor beta chain is given with its context. From the 5' RACE reads, TCRdb called clonotypes with MiXCR, one entry per CDR3 protein. The sample yields hundreds of thousands of distinct CDR3 sequences, less than 25% seen once. These data belong to a study of CD8 T cells in ankylosing spondylitis. Germline CDR1 is LGHNA and CDR2 is YNFKEQ. The CDR3 covers 18 residues. Trimming at V came to 4 bases and at J to 5 bases, leaving 17 bases not matched to a gene. The clonotype comes from a female donor with ankylosing spondylitis or in good health (not recorded which). The chain combines TRBV4-2 with TRBJ2-7; 10 nucleotides align to TRBD2. The source material was blood, either unsorted or a sorted T cell fraction (not recorded which). This chain's CDR3 is CASSPERGLAGVYDEQYF. In DNA, the CDR3 is TGTGCCAGCAGCCCGGAGCGAGGGCTAGCGGGAGTGTACGACGAGCAGTACTTC.